The T cell receptor beta chain under discussion was sequenced for a study of cytomegalovirus exposure and HLA in healthy donors. CDR3 size: 16 residues. Germline V gene data show CDR1 as SGDLS and CDR2 as YYNGEE. Trimming left V 0 bases short and J 1 base short, with 10 bases between. Amplification used 60 Vbeta primers and 13 Jbeta primers. Libraries were prepared by immunoSEQ multiplex PCR; TCRdb keeps only in-frame clonotypes and omits some of them. This sample carries 150,000 to 200,000 clones, more than 60% of them seen once, and the ten largest clones take roughly a tenth. This chain connects TRBV9 to TRBJ2-2; unclear D gene. The sequenced material came from PBMCs. The clonotype comes from a man aged 30 to 39 in good health and CMV-seropositive. The CDR3 nucleotides are TGTGCCAGCAGCGTAGGGGCTGAAGGGAACACCGGGGAGCTGTTTTTT. This gives the protein CASSVGAEGNTGELFF.